These 16 T cell receptor beta chains were sequenced from one sample in a study of blood T cell repertoires in COVID-19. Sequenced by immunoSEQ multiplex PCR; TCRdb stores in-frame clones only, minus some. The sample lists 200,000 to 300,000 clones; approximately 84% were seen once. The sequenced sample consisted of peripheral blood. The source of these receptors is a woman of 80 years or more with acute or convalescent COVID-19.

V gene TRBV18 combines with J gene TRBJ2-3, with 10 bases identical to TRBD1. The length of the CDR3 is 13 residues. Germline trimming cut 0 bases from V and 15 bases from J; bases unmatched to any gene: 6. Germline loops: CDR1 KGHSH, CDR2 LQKENI. The CDR3 sequence is CASSPPDRGPPYF. The CDR3 bases are TGTGCCAGCTCACCACCAGACAGGGGGCCTCCCTATTTT.

The chain combines TRBV27 with TRBJ2-7; perhaps TRBD1 as D (6 bases). V lost 2 bases, J lost 0 bases, and 17 bases lay in between. From germline, CDR1 is MNHEY and CDR2 SMNVEV (reference sequence). The CDR3 is made up of 17 amino acids. The CDR3 region is CASSLGFQGTASYEQYF. As DNA, the CDR3 is TGTGCCAGCAGTTTAGGTTTCCAGGGGACCGCCTCCTACGAGCAGTACTTC.

The DNA of the CDR3 is TGTGCCAGCAGCTTAGCAGTGGGGGGAGAGACCCAGTACTTC. It encodes CASSLAVGGETQYF. The chain uses TRBV7-9 and TRBJ2-5; possible D gene TRBD2, 6 bases. The CDR3 has 14 residues. Trimming took off 0 bases at V and 4 bases at J, with 9 bases between the two ends. The germline V gene encodes CDR1 SEHNR and CDR2 FQNEAQ (reference sequence).

The rearrangement joins TRBV12-3 or TRBV12-4 to TRBJ2-1, with 9 bases that match TRBD2. Trimming at V came to 6 bases and at J to 8 bases, leaving 5 bases not matched to a gene. This CDR3 comprises 13 residues. The CDR3 region is CASSPAGGDEQFF. The CDR3 coding sequence is TGTGCCAGCAGCCCCGCGGGGGGGGATGAGCAGTTCTTC.

This sequence joins TRBV4-2 and TRBJ1-2, with TRBD1 matching 7 bases. V trimming: 2 bases; J trimming: 0 bases; junction bases outside the gene matches: 6. The CDR3 spans 16 residues. In germline, CDR1 is LGHNA, CDR2 YNFKEQ. CDR3 in amino acids: CASSQRSGTANYGYTF. CDR3 in DNA: TGTGCCAGCAGCCAACGCTCCGGGACAGCTAACTATGGCTACACCTTC.

The chain uses TRBV30 and TRBJ1-2, with a tentative D call TRBD1 (6 bases). Germline CDR1 reads GTSNPN; CDR2 reads SVGIG (reference sequence). The CDR3 loop spans 15 amino acids. V was shortened by 2 bases and J by 3 bases, with 16 bases between the two germline ends. The CDR3 DNA follows: TGTGCCTGGAGTATAGGGGGAATAATCGACTATGGCTACACCTTC. Its protein product is CAWSIGGIIDYGYTF.

The chain combines TRBV24-1 with TRBJ2-1; 8 nucleotides line up with TRBD1. The germline V gene encodes CDR1 KGHDR and CDR2 SFDVKD. Trimming at V came to 12 bases and at J to 3 bases, leaving 3 bases not matched to a gene. The CDR3 spans 12 residues. The DNA of the CDR3 is TGTGCCTCCGGACAGGGCTACAATGAGCAGTTCTTC. Protein sequence: CASGQGYNEQFF.

The chain recombines TRBV6-4 with TRBJ2-6; TRBD1 matches at 8 bases. Germline CDR1 and CDR2: MRHNA and SNTAGT. This CDR3 comprises 16 residues. With V trimmed by 5 bases and J by 0 bases, 3 bases remained unmatched. CDR3 region: CASSRDRISGANVLTF. As DNA, the CDR3 is TGTGCCAGCAGTCGGGACAGGATCTCTGGGGCCAACGTCCTGACTTTC.

The V call is TRBV6-2 or TRBV6-3, the J call TRBJ1-2; D unclear. The ends were cut back, 2 bases at V and 6 bases at J, with 16 bases in the middle. The CDR3 has 15 residues. Germline CDR1 MNHEY, CDR2 SVGEGT. DNA of the CDR3: TGTGCCAGCAGTTACGCCGACTGGAATTCCGATGGCTACACCTTC. This translates into CASSYADWNSDGYTF.

In its sample, this clone was seen once. The CDR3 is CASSLDSWNYGYTF. The CDR3 nucleotides read TGTGCCAGCAGCTTAGACAGTTGGAACTATGGCTACACCTTC. V gene TRBV11-2 combines with J gene TRBJ1-2; no clear D gene. The CDR3 totals 14 residues. The V gene lost 0 bases and the J gene lost 2 bases, with 7 bases spanning the gap. Germline-derived CDR1 and CDR2 are SGHAT and FQNNGV.

The chain links TRBV3-1 (or the pseudogene TRBV3-2) to TRBJ2-5; 16 bases are shared with TRBD2. The germline V gene encodes CDR1 LGHDT and CDR2 YNNKEL (reference sequence). J lost 5 bases, V lost 4 bases, and 10 bases had no gene match. The CDR3 length is 18 residues. In DNA, the CDR3 is TGTGCCAGCAGCCCTACCGGGACTAGCGGGGGGGCTAGGGAGACCCAGTACTTC. Amino acid sequence: CASSPTGTSGGARETQYF.

The CDR3 DNA is TGCGCCAGCAGCCAAGCGGCGGGGCTAGCGGGTACGGAGACCCAGTACTTC. Residues: CASSQAAGLAGTETQYF. The chain joins TRBV4-1 to TRBJ2-5, with TRBD2 matching over 8 bases. CDR1 MGHRA and CDR2 YSYEKL come from the germline V gene. The junction had 12 bases not matched to a gene; V was cut back by 1 base and J by 5 bases. The length of the CDR3 is 17 residues.

The V and J genes are TRBV14 and TRBJ1-2, with no clear D. V lost 0 bases and J lost 3, with 11 bases in between. The CDR3 length is 15 residues. Germline lookup yields CDR1 SGHDN and CDR2 FVKESK. CDR3 sequence (DNA): TGTGCCAGCAGCCAAGACCGCTCCCGGTACTATGGCTACACCTTC. Translation: CASSQDRSRYYGYTF.

This chain joins TRBV19 and TRBJ2-1; TRBD2 matches 7 bases. J gave up 7 bases and V 7 bases, and 7 bases lay outside the gene matches. The CDR3 is made up of 13 amino acids. Germline V gene lookup returns CDR1 LNHDA and CDR2 SQIVND (reference sequence). The DNA of the CDR3 is TGTGCCAGTACCCCCCCCGGGAGGAATGAGCAGTTCTTC. It yields the protein CASTPPGRNEQFF.

The chain employs TRBV7-2 and TRBJ1-4, with D perhaps matching TRBD1 (6 bases). V was cut by 3 bases and J by 4 bases, with 9 bases left in between. CDR1 SGHTA and CDR2 FQGNSA come from the germline V gene. CDR3 size: 14 residues. CDR3 protein: CASSFRGRNEKLFF. Written as DNA, the CDR3 is TGTGCCAGCAGCTTCAGGGGACGTAATGAAAAACTGTTTTTT.

The gene calls are TRBV3-1 (or the pseudogene TRBV3-2) and TRBJ1-2; tentatively, D is TRBD1 (5 bases). This CDR3 is 13 amino acids long. V dropped 6 bases and J dropped 8 bases, with 16 bases sitting between them. Germline CDR1 is LGHDT and CDR2 is YNNKEL (reference sequence). CDR3 residues: CASSYWGGEGYTF. The CDR3 region has the DNA TGTGCCAGCAGTTATTGGGGCGGGGAGGGCTACACCTTC.